This T cell receptor beta chain comes out of a study of blood T cell repertoires in COVID-19. Across the whole study: Acute-phase and convalescent COVID-19 samples originated in the United States, Italy and Spain. PBMCs, B-cell-depleted T cells, or T cells were the source of the cDNA or gDNA that made up the material.

Per germline, CDR1 KGHSH and CDR2 LQKENI. This CDR3 is 13 amino acids long. V was shortened by 6 bases and J by 3 bases, with 11 bases between the two germline ends. Per the authors' pipeline: Amplification with reference gene primers provided the estimates of nucleated cell counts. TCRdb's copy holds only in-frame clones and misses some; the assay was immunoSEQ multiplex PCR. The DNA gave D and trimming, while V, J and clone size come from that table. The table has tens of thousands of clones, 65% to 85% seen once. This sequence originates from a man in his fifties or sixties with active or convalescent COVID-19. The rearrangement links TRBV18 to TRBJ2-5; TRBD2 might be the D (6 bases). Material: peripheral blood. This CDR3 reads CASSSRREETQYF. Written as DNA, the CDR3 is TGTGCCAGCTCCTCCCGGAGGGAAGAGACCCAGTACTTC.